These 22 T cell receptor beta chains share one sample of origin, sequenced in a study of cytomegalovirus exposure and HLA in healthy donors. The PCR contained 60 Vbeta and 13 Jbeta primers. Libraries were prepared by immunoSEQ multiplex PCR; TCRdb keeps only in-frame clonotypes and omits some of them. The table lists about 110,000 clones, almost 70% of them singletons. The sequenced material came from PBMCs. The receptors were gathered from a man younger than 40 in good health and CMV-seronegative.

In its sample, this clone was seen a few times. The genes are TRBV7-8 and TRBJ1-2; D gene ambiguous. In germline, CDR1 is SGHVS, CDR2 FQNEAQ. The CDR3 loop spans 16 amino acids. Trimming removed 5 bases at V and 5 bases at J, with 21 bases between. This chain's CDR3 is CASSPAARGTAYGYTF. CDR3 sequence (DNA): TGTGCCAGCAGCCCCGCCGCTCGGGGTACGGCGTATGGCTACACCTTC.

This sequence joins TRBV4-3 and TRBJ2-7, with TRBD2 identical over 7 bases. The CDR3 sequence is 15 residues long. Trimming cost V 1 base and J 3 bases; bases outside gene matches: 6. CDR1 and CDR2 (germline): LGHNA, YSLEER. In DNA form, the CDR3 reads TGCGCCAGCAGCCAAGCGGGGAGGGAGATCTACGAGCAGTACTTC. It specifies CASSQAGREIYEQYF.

The gene calls are TRBV9 and TRBJ1-4; D remains ambiguous. Per germline, CDR1 SGDLS and CDR2 YYNGEE. The CDR3 spans 17 residues. The V end was cut by 0 bases, the J end by 0 bases, with 12 bases between. The CDR3 loop is CASSVEGGLSTNEKLFF. The CDR3 nucleotides are TGTGCCAGCAGCGTAGAGGGCGGACTTTCAACTAATGAAAAACTGTTTTTT.

The chain couples TRBV7-2 to TRBJ1-1; 7 bases agree with TRBD1. The CDR3 sequence is 15 residues long. V was pared by 5 bases and J by 4 bases, with 10 bases of the junction left unmatched. The germline V gene has CDR1 SGHTA and CDR2 FQGNSA. This CDR3 reads CASSIRGGWFTEAFF. The CDR3 bases are TGTGCCAGCAGCATTCGAGGGGGCTGGTTCACTGAAGCTTTCTTT.

The J gene is TRBJ2-7, the V gene TRBV5-8; D is uncertain. V dropped 2 bases and J dropped 10 bases, with 10 bases sitting between them. The CDR3 is 11 residues long. Per the germline V gene, CDR1 is SGHTS and CDR2 is YDEGEE. CDR3 DNA sequence: TGTGCCAGCAGCTTCCTCGGTGTACAGTACTTC. Residues: CASSFLGVQYF.

V and J are TRBV9 and TRBJ2-2; TRBD2 matches 7 bases. CDR3 length equals 15 residues. V lost 5 bases to trimming and J lost 7 bases; unmatched junction nucleotides: 11. From germline, CDR1 is SGDLS and CDR2 YYNGEE. CDR3 sequence: CASSVGGGPNGELFF. DNA for the CDR3: TGTGCCAGCAGTGTTGGGGGAGGGCCTAACGGGGAGCTGTTTTTT.

This clone was seen once. The chain is built from TRBV27 and TRBJ2-3; 11 bases match TRBD2. The CDR3 is 15 residues long. Germline assignment: CDR1 MNHEY and CDR2 SMNVEV (reference sequence). V lost 7 bases, J lost 2 bases, and 5 bases stayed unmatched. The DNA of the CDR3 is TGTGCCAGCACCCTAGCGGGAGGCCCCACAGATACGCAGTATTTT. Protein: CASTLAGGPTDTQYF.

The rearrangement uses TRBV7-2 and TRBJ2-4; TRBD1 might be the D (5 bases). The CDR3 length is 16 residues. Germline values: CDR1 SGHTA, CDR2 FQGNSA. Between the trimmed V and J ends, which lost 2 bases and 3 bases, there was a span of 14 bases. CDR3 protein: CASSLSSGQGKNIQYF. The CDR3, as DNA: TGTGCCAGCAGCTTATCGTCTGGCCAGGGCAAAAACATTCAGTACTTC.

The chain recombines TRBV23-1 with TRBJ2-1, with D perhaps matching TRBD2 (5 bases). TRBV23-1 is identified as an open reading frame with a role that is uncertain. The CDR3 has 12 residues. V lost 4 bases, J lost 6 bases, and 7 bases lay in between. CDR3 sequence: CASSRGLNEQFF. DNA of the CDR3: TGCGCCAGCAGTCGAGGACTCAATGAGCAGTTCTTC.

The chain is built from TRBV7-2 and TRBJ2-2; 13 bases agree with TRBD2. This CDR3 comprises 15 residues. Trimming removed 5 bases from V and 6 bases from J; junction bases left unmatched: 3. Germline CDR1 and CDR2: SGHTA and FQGNSA. For the CDR3, the DNA is TGTGCCAGCAGCCGGACTAGCGGGAGCCCCGGGGAGCTGTTTTTT. It codes for CASSRTSGSPGELFF.

This clone has more than one count but fewer than ten. CDR3 DNA sequence: TGTGCCAGCAGTTTATTACTAGAGAACACTGAAGCTTTCTTT. Protein sequence: CASSLLLENTEAFF. The V and J genes are TRBV27 and TRBJ1-1; D gene uncertain. CDR1 MNHEY and CDR2 SMNVEV come from the germline V gene (reference sequence). The CDR3 length is 14 residues. V lost 1 base to trimming and J lost 1 base, with 7 bases between them.

CDR3 in amino acids: CASSEEGRRNTGELFF. CDR3 DNA: TGTGCCAGCAGTGAGGAGGGACGGAGGAACACCGGGGAGCTGTTTTTT. The rearrangement uses TRBV2 and TRBJ2-2; D might be TRBD2 (6 bases). Germline V CDR1 and CDR2: SNHLY, FYNNEI. This CDR3 spans 16 amino acids. The ends were cut back, 3 bases at V and 1 base at J, with 12 bases in the middle.

The chain has TRBV29-1 and TRBJ1-1; TRBD1 matches at 9 bases. Germline V gene sequence: CDR1 SQVTM, CDR2 ANQGSEA. The J segment lost 6 bases and the V segment lost 5 bases, leaving 4 bases of the junction unmatched. This CDR3 region has 12 residues. The CDR3 loop is CSVLQGAPEAFF. CDR3 DNA: TGCAGCGTTCTACAGGGGGCCCCTGAAGCTTTCTTT.

The V gene is TRBV27, the J gene TRBJ1-4, with TRBD1 matching over 8 bases. Trimming removed 6 bases from V and 3 bases from J; junction bases left unmatched: 6. The CDR3 covers 15 residues. Germline V CDR1 and CDR2: MNHEY, SMNVEV (reference sequence). The CDR3 sequence is CASSPGTGANEKLFF. The DNA of the CDR3 is TGTGCCAGCAGCCCGGGGACAGGAGCTAATGAAAAACTGTTTTTT.

The chain recombines TRBV6-1 with TRBJ2-1, with TRBD1 matching 9 bases. V gave up 2 bases and J gave up 4 bases; unmatched junction bases: 6. Germline V gene lookup returns CDR1 MNHNS and CDR2 SASEGT. The CDR3 is made up of 16 amino acids. The CDR3 DNA follows: TGTGCCAGCAGTGAACGTCGGGACAGGGCGTACAATGAGCAGTTCTTC. Residues: CASSERRDRAYNEQFF.

The chain links TRBV5-1 to TRBJ1-1, with unresolved D. From germline, CDR1 is SGHRS and CDR2 YFSETQ. The CDR3 is 14 residues long. V lost 0 bases, J lost 1 base, and 7 bases lay in between. As DNA, the CDR3 is TGCGCCAGCAGCTTGGACAGCCCGAACACTGAAGCTTTCTTT. The encoded protein is CASSLDSPNTEAFF.

This clone came up a few times. The chain couples TRBV11-3 to TRBJ2-2, with unresolved D. V was shortened by 4 bases and J by 1 base, with 4 bases between the two germline ends. The CDR3 is 13 residues long. Germline V CDR1 and CDR2: SGHNT, YENEEA. Here the CDR3 DNA reads TGTGCCAGCAGCTCGAGGAACACCGGGGAGCTGTTTTTT. It yields the protein CASSSRNTGELFF.

The V call is TRBV7-2, the J call TRBJ1-1, with D perhaps TRBD1 (5 bases). V lost 2 bases and J 0 bases, leaving 16 bases between the germline ends. The CDR3 is made up of 17 amino acids. Germline-derived CDR1 and CDR2 are SGHTA and FQGNSA. The CDR3 loop reads CASSLKGTIPLNTEAFF. The CDR3 DNA reads as TGTGCCAGCAGCTTAAAAGGGACTATCCCACTGAACACTGAAGCTTTCTTT. The whole variable domain, remainder taken from reference TRBV7-2 and TRBJ1-1, is GAGVSQSPSNKVTEKGKDVELRCDPISGHTALYWYRQSLGQGLEFLIYFQGNSAPDKSGLPSDRFSAERTGGSVSTLTIQRTQQEDSAVYLCASSLKGTIPLNTEAFFGQGTRLTVV.

This chain links TRBV30 with TRBJ1-6; 10 nucleotides align to TRBD1. V dropped 2 bases and J dropped 10; count of bases not matched to a gene: 5. Germline CDR1 is GTSNPN and CDR2 is SVGIG (reference sequence). The CDR3 spans 14 residues. CDR3 in amino acids: CAWSRDRGRSPLHF. The DNA of the CDR3 is TGTGCCTGGAGTCGGGACAGGGGAAGATCACCCCTCCACTTT.

The chain is built from TRBV5-1 and TRBJ2-5, with 10 bases lining up with TRBD2. V lost 0 bases and J lost 4; bases outside the gene matches: 9. The CDR3 contains 17 residues. Per germline, CDR1 SGHRS and CDR2 YFSETQ. For the CDR3, the DNA is TGCGCCAGCAGCTTGGAAGTTGGAGCGGGAGGGACAGAGACCCAGTACTTC. Encoded protein: CASSLEVGAGGTETQYF.

The CDR3 loop is CASSEGQIYEQYF. CDR3 sequence (DNA): TGTGCCAGCAGTGAAGGGCAGATCTACGAGCAGTACTTC. The gene calls are TRBV2 and TRBJ2-7; D gene uncertain. Germline V gene data show CDR1 as SNHLY and CDR2 as FYNNEI. Trimming took off 1 base at V and 3 bases at J, with 7 bases between the two ends. There are 13 residues in the CDR3.

The chain recombines TRBV10-3 with TRBJ1-5; 7 nucleotides agree with TRBD1. Germline V gene data show CDR1 as ENHRY and CDR2 as SYGVKD. J was trimmed by 4 bases and V by 8 bases; bases with no gene match: 8. The CDR3 loop spans 14 amino acids. The CDR3 DNA follows: TGTGCCATCGGGGGGACAGACTTTAATCAGCCCCAGCATTTT. Encoded protein: CAIGGTDFNQPQHF.